Listed below are T cell receptor beta chains from one sample, sequenced in a study of blood T cell repertoires in COVID-19. TCRdb's table, derived via immunoSEQ multiplex PCR, lists solely in-frame clones and lacks some. The top ten clones hold 15% of a sample with 75,000 to 100,000 clones, approximately 90% of them seen once. Sequencing was carried out using peripheral blood. Source of these receptors: a human donor in a cohort sampled during active COVID-19. The conserved cysteine and the conserved F or W are not part of the CDR3 here. Fields, in order: V gene, CDR3 length, CDR3 protein.

TRBV6-5,13,ASSYGTGEHNEQF
TRBV25-1,15,ASSDLLLAEKVNEQF
TRBV4-3,18,ASSQDLYQGLNPPYNEQF
TRBV5-6,11,ASSWGRTYEQY
TRBV3-1/TRBV3-2,11,ASSLLGGGGYT
TRBV6-5,13,ASSSPGQGADGYT
TRBV4-1,14,ASSQLTGSYNSPLH
TRBV7-8,15,ASSLEGSGGPTDTQY
TRBV5-1,13,ASRRDRIYNSPLH
TRBV19,14,ASSSQGGVSSYEQY
TRBV4-3,12,ASSQLREGPEQY
TRBV9,14,ASSVGPGGPGNEQF
TRBV6-1,12,ASSEVQGTYEQY
TRBV9,14,ASSTDFGSSYNEQF
TRBV24-1,11,ATRTSGGNEQF
TRBV21-1,18,ASSKEPGLAERRAKNIQY
TRBV19,12,ASSITGVVSPLH
TRBV4-3,15,ASSQVYTQEHSYEQY
TRBV4-1,12,ASSQDQGASGYT
TRBV19,14,ASSSQGAQGTGELF
TRBV18,12,ASSPPYSSYEQY
TRBV3-1/TRBV3-2,11,ASSQDPDEKLF
TRBV6-5,13,ASSWGQGRNEKLF
TRBV20-1,9,SAAQGAEAF
TRBV5-1,13,ASSRGTGPNQPQH
TRBV5-6,12,ASSFRTDTYGYT
TRBV5-1,13,ASSLQGNPYNEQF
TRBV3-1/TRBV3-2,13,ASSQDLRQSYEQY
TRBV2,14,ASSDVGIEANEKLF
TRBV27,14,ASSLLAGGLYNEQF
TRBV5-1,12,ASSYGGENTEAF
TRBV7-8,16,ASSSPRGEGGKGYEQY
TRBV4-3,10,ASSQDSYGYT
TRBV4-3,15,ASSQEGGRVHTDTQY
TRBV12-3/TRBV12-4,11,ASKSTGDYGYT
TRBV27,13,ASSLASGRGDEQF
TRBV6-2/TRBV6-3,12,ASSPRGGDYEQY
TRBV5-5,15,ASSLRIPTSSNQPQH
TRBV11-2,14,ASRNSLGTGGYEQY
TRBV7-2,13,ASSLGGGAVDTQY
TRBV7-6,14,ASSPGARKNTGELF
TRBV19,11,ASSSDRSGPLH
TRBV19,12,ASSIVGGNTEAF
TRBV7-2,14,ASSLVGTENTGELF
TRBV18,11,ASSQGRGYEQY
TRBV4-3,14,ASSQDRGDRGYGYT
TRBV5-1,13,ASSLVGSRTDTQY
TRBV19,14,ASSIGTGVSNQPQH
TRBV5-1,15,ASHPGIVADSGNTIY
TRBV27,14,ASSLSQQPTNEKLF
TRBV5-1,13,ASSLVAGRVYEQY
TRBV23-1,13,ASTPPPSVGGEQF
TRBV5-1,13,ASSRRQGEGGELF
TRBV6-5,11,ASSYYEGTEAF